The T cell receptor beta chain under discussion was sequenced for a study of T cells in Graves' hyperthyroidism and ophthalmopathy. Germline V gene sequence: CDR1 MDHEN, CDR2 SYDVKM. The V segment lost 6 bases and the J segment 4 bases; nucleotides outside the gene matches: 16. The CDR3 totals 17 residues. There are many counts of this clonotype. The investigators amplified TCR beta CDR3 regions from RNA transcripts. TCR CDR3 underwent first-round RT-PCR with the HTBI primer set. One entry per CDR3 protein results from TCRdb running MiXCR on the multiplex PCR reads. This sample has approximately 630,000 distinct CDR3 sequences, with roughly 15% found just once.

Sequencing was performed on blood. The chain has TRBV28 and TRBJ2-3; 7 positions match TRBD1. The sequence derives from a woman aged 25-40 years with Graves' hyperthyroidism. The CDR3 sequence: CASRATAGGVGADTQYF. The CDR3 region has the DNA TGTGCCAGCAGAGCCACAGCAGGGGGAGTTGGGGCAGATACGCAGTATTTT.